These 2 T cell receptor beta chains originate from one sample sequenced in a study of a mutant IDH1 vaccine in newly diagnosed glioma. Time point of the sample: week 35, safety follow-up. Every single dose of the vaccine, 300 ug of mutant IDH1 20-mer peptide, came with topical imiquimod. Produced via immunoSEQ multiplex PCR; TCRdb's table is partial and in-frame only. This table has about 48,000 clones, roughly 84% appearing once. Their antigen targets remain unknown. Sequencing was performed on PBMCs, taken from a glioma patient whose treatment included an IDH1 peptide vaccine. The receptors come from a man in his forties or fifties with glioma.

J is TRBJ2-7 and V is TRBV6-6; D is tentatively TRBD1 or TRBD2 (5 bases each). V lost 5 bases, J lost 5 bases, and 19 bases lay in between. The CDR3 has 15 residues. Germline V gene data show CDR1 as MNHNY and CDR2 as SVGAGI (reference sequence). The CDR3 nucleotides read TGTGCCAGCAGTCACGGGACCCGTGGGACCGACGAGCAGTACTTC. It codes for CASSHGTRGTDEQYF.

V usage is TRBV9 and J usage is TRBJ2-1, with D perhaps TRBD2 (6 bases). CDR1 and CDR2 from the germline V gene are SGDLS and YYNGEE. The germline V and J ends were trimmed by 4 bases and 3 bases, with 14 bases remaining between them. The CDR3 length is 15 residues. CDR3: CASSKRDSFYNEQFF. The DNA for the CDR3 is TGTGCCAGCAGCAAACGGGACTCTTTCTACAATGAGCAGTTCTTC.